The 10 T cell receptor beta chains reported below all come from one sample, sequenced in a study of PD-L1 blockade in urothelial cancer. Sample time point: pretreatment peripheral blood. The assay was immunoSEQ multiplex PCR, and TCRdb's table has in-frame clones only and misses some. The data hold roughly 50,000 clones, with roughly four fifths observed a single time. This specimen was PBMCs, taken around atezolizumab (anti-PD-L1) treatment. The receptor set was obtained from a man aged 65 to 85 with urothelial cancer.

V is TRBV2 and J is TRBJ2-1; TRBD2 agrees at 16 bases. V gave up 8 bases and J gave up 10 bases; unmatched junction bases: 5. Germline V gives CDR1 SNHLY, CDR2 FYNNEI. The CDR3 extends over 14 amino acids. The CDR3 region has the DNA TGTGCCAGCGGGGGGGGACTAGCGGGAGGGGAGCAGTTCTTC. Translation gives CASGGGLAGGEQFF. The variable domain in full, with the rest retrieved from reference TRBV2 and TRBJ2-1, is EPEVTQTPSHQVTQMGQEVILRCVPISNHLYFYWYRQILGQKVEFLVSFYNNEISEKSEIFDDQFSVERPDGSNFTLKIRSTKLEDSAMYFCASGGGLAGGEQFFGPGTRLTVL.

The rearrangement joins TRBV14 to TRBJ2-1; tentatively, D is TRBD1 (5 bases). The CDR3 covers 17 residues. V was pared by 0 bases and J by 0 bases, with 12 bases between. Germline values: CDR1 SGHDN, CDR2 FVKESK. The DNA of the CDR3 is TGTGCCAGCAGCCAAGAGTACCAGGGTAGCTCCTACAATGAGCAGTTCTTC. This gives the protein CASSQEYQGSSYNEQFF.

This clone was recorded a few times. J is TRBJ2-3 and V is TRBV9; a weak D match, TRBD2 (6 bases). Germline V gene lookup returns CDR1 SGDLS and CDR2 YYNGEE. V shed 0 bases and J shed 0 bases, with 8 bases lying between them. The CDR3 is 15 residues long. Here the CDR3 reads CASSVGLDSTDTQYF. The CDR3 nucleotides are TGTGCCAGCAGCGTAGGACTAGACAGCACAGATACGCAGTATTTT.

This clone occurred once. This chain links TRBV12-2 with TRBJ2-7; the table gives TRBD1 as D, unverified against the DNA. TRBV12-2 is shown as a pseudogene. The CDR3 covers 15 residues. CDR3 residues: CASLLRDRDSYEQYF. Here the CDR3 DNA reads TGTGCAAGTCTCCTTCGGGACAGGGACTCCTACGAGCAGTACTTC.

This clone was detected only a few times. The CDR3 coding sequence is TGTGCCTGGAGCTGGGGGGTTGGAGGACAGGGGAGCTATGGCTACACCTTC. Translation gives CAWSWGVGGQGSYGYTF. The chain links TRBV30 to TRBJ1-2; 9 bases agree with TRBD1. In germline, CDR1 is GTSNPN, CDR2 SVGIG (reference sequence). CDR3 size: 17 residues. J was trimmed by 4 bases and V by 3 bases; bases with no gene match: 15.

The chain has TRBV5-1 and TRBJ2-2, with 9 nucleotides matching TRBD1. Losses at the gene ends were 4 bases for V and 7 bases for J; bases not matched to a gene: 5. Germline V CDR1 and CDR2: SGHRS, YFSETQ. This CDR3 is built from 14 residues. The DNA of the CDR3 is TGCGCCAGCAGCGGAGGGACAGGGCGCGGGGAGCTGTTTTTT. Amino acid sequence: CASSGGTGRGELFF.

The chain couples TRBV5-7 to TRBJ2-3, with a possible D match to TRBD1 (7 bases). TRBV5-7 is an ORF; its function is uncertain. V was pared by 4 bases and J by 4 bases, with 16 bases between. CDR3 length: 15 amino acids. The CDR3 sequence: CASSPGGPPADTQYF. CDR3 nucleotides: TGTGCCAGCAGCCCAGGGGGGCCACCCGCAGATACGCAGTATTTT.

The chain recombines TRBV5-4 with TRBJ1-1; TRBD1 agrees at 7 bases. The CDR3 contains 14 residues. The germline CDR1 and CDR2 sequences are SGHNT and YYREEE (reference sequence). V lost 0 bases to trimming and J lost 6 bases; unmatched junction nucleotides: 5. Written as DNA, the CDR3 is TGTGCCAGCAGCTTGGACAGGGGACGGGCTGAAGCTTTCTTT. Its protein is CASSLDRGRAEAFF.

The chain couples TRBV6-1 to TRBJ1-1; 12 bases fit TRBD1. The CDR3 extends over 14 amino acids. J lost 10 bases, V lost 2 bases, and 5 bases had no gene match. The V gene's germline CDR1 is MNHNS and CDR2 SASEGT. The CDR3 DNA sequence: TGTGCCAGCAGTGAATGGGACAGGGGGCGCACAGCTTTCTTT. Amino acid sequence: CASSEWDRGRTAFF.

The chain uses TRBV2 and TRBJ1-2; 7 bases fit TRBD1. The V gene's germline CDR1 is SNHLY and CDR2 FYNNEI. J was trimmed by 11 bases and V by 6 bases; bases with no gene match: 18. The length of the CDR3 is 15 residues. In nucleotides, the CDR3 is TGTGCCAGCAGGGCTATTCCGGGACAGTCAACGGGGTACACCTTC. Translated: CASRAIPGQSTGYTF. Supplemented by reference TRBV2 and TRBJ1-2, the full variable domain reads EPEVTQTPSHQVTQMGQEVILRCVPISNHLYFYWYRQILGQKVEFLVSFYNNEISEKSEIFDDQFSVERPDGSNFTLKIRSTKLEDSAMYFCASRAIPGQSTGYTFGSGTRLTVV.